Presented here are 27 T cell receptor beta chains from one specimen sequenced in a study of chemoradiotherapy in HPV16-positive cancers. Method: immunoSEQ multiplex PCR; TCRdb's copy keeps in-frame clones and lacks some. The top ten hold 4% to 4.5% of the sample, which has about 68,000 clones, about 88% seen once. This material consisted of blood, taken from a patient who underwent chemoradiotherapy. All receptors derive from a human donor with HPV-associated anogenital cancer.

The V call is TRBV5-4, the J call TRBJ1-1, with D uncertain. Germline V gene sequence: CDR1 SGHNT, CDR2 YYREEE (reference sequence). The CDR3 spans 16 residues. V was trimmed by 0 bases and J by 0 bases, leaving 12 bases between them. The CDR3 DNA sequence: TGTGCCAGCAGCTTGGGGTCTTCGAGGATGAACACTGAAGCTTTCTTT. Its translation is CASSLGSSRMNTEAFF. Complete variable domain (other parts from reference TRBV5-4 and TRBJ1-1): ETGVTQSPTHLIKTRGQQVTLRCSSQSGHNTVSWYQQALGQGPQFIFQYYREEENGRGNFPPRFSGLQFPNYSSELNVNALELDDSALYLCASSLGSSRMNTEAFFGQGTRLTVV.

On this clone itself: Its ends do not fully match the called genes, so a read error is possible. This sequence joins TRBV6-1 and TRBJ1-2; TRBD1 aligns across 8 bases. Germline lookup yields CDR1 MNHNS and CDR2 SASEGT. The CDR3 runs to 14 residues. CDR3 nucleotide sequence: TGTGCCAGTTCAGGGGGCGAAACCTCTTATGGCCACACCTTC. The encoded protein is CASSGGETSYGHTF.

The chain has TRBV6-1 and TRBJ2-1, with unresolved D. CDR1 is MNHNS, CDR2 SASEGT, per germline. V was cut by 2 bases and J by 0 bases, with 11 bases left in between. CDR3 size: 16 residues. Here the CDR3 DNA reads TGTGCCAGCAGTGAATTTTTTGCGGTCTCCTACAATGAGCAGTTCTTC. Translating gives CASSEFFAVSYNEQFF.

About this clone itself: Other DNA sequences in this sample translate to the same CDR3. The chain recombines TRBV5-4 with TRBJ2-1, with 11 nucleotides matching TRBD1. V lost 3 bases to trimming and J lost 4 bases; unmatched junction nucleotides: 3. CDR1 SGHNT and CDR2 YYREEE come from the germline V gene (reference sequence). This CDR3 region has 15 residues. CDR3 DNA: TGTGCCAGCAGCTCCGGGACAGGGGGATACAATGAGCAGTTCTTC. Translation: CASSSGTGGYNEQFF.

This chain uses TRBV5-4 with TRBJ2-7, with D tentatively TRBD2 (6 bases). The CDR3 loop spans 14 amino acids. The germline V gene has CDR1 SGHNT and CDR2 YYREEE (reference sequence). Trimming took off 3 bases at V and 0 bases at J, with 10 bases between the two ends. The CDR3 region is CASSSGLLSYEQYF. As DNA, the CDR3 is TGTGCCAGCAGCTCGGGACTCCTCTCCTACGAGCAGTACTTC.

The gene calls are TRBV19 and TRBJ1-5, with D possibly TRBD1 on 6 matching bases. CDR3 length: 14 residues. The germline V gene has CDR1 LNHDA and CDR2 SQIVND (reference sequence). Trimming took 5 bases from V and 7 from J, leaving 15 bases between them. This chain's CDR3 is CASSVFGGVQPQHF. The DNA of the CDR3 is TGTGCCAGTAGTGTCTTTGGGGGCGTACAGCCCCAGCATTTT.

This clone was observed a single time. J is TRBJ2-5 and V is TRBV5-8, with TRBD2 identical over 10 bases. Germline V gene sequence: CDR1 SGHTS, CDR2 YDEGEE. The CDR3 runs to 14 residues. The V segment lost 5 bases and the J segment 5 bases; nucleotides outside the gene matches: 6. The CDR3 reads CASRRTSGRETQYF. DNA of the CDR3: TGTGCCAGCAGGCGGACTAGCGGTAGGGAGACCCAGTACTTC.

This chain joins TRBV5-8 and TRBJ2-5; 7 positions match TRBD2. Trimming took 0 bases from V and 4 from J; bases not matched to a gene: 9. The CDR3 runs 16 residues. Germline CDR1 and CDR2: SGHTS and YDEGEE. The CDR3 spells CASSLEGAGVGETQYF. The DNA of the CDR3 is TGTGCCAGCAGCTTGGAAGGGGCGGGAGTGGGAGAGACCCAGTACTTC.

The CDR3 reads CAISESPPGTGATSGNTIYF. The CDR3, as DNA: TGTGCCATCAGTGAGTCGCCCCCCGGGACAGGGGCAACCTCTGGAAACACCATATATTTT. The chain is built from TRBV10-3 and TRBJ1-3; the match to TRBD1 covers 10 bases. Germline-derived CDR1 and CDR2 are ENHRY and SYGVKD. The trim removed 0 bases at V and 0 bases at J, leaving 11 bases unmatched. This CDR3 is 20 amino acids long.

The V call is TRBV5-1, the J call TRBJ2-3; no firm D call. Germline V gene sequence: CDR1 SGHRS, CDR2 YFSETQ. V dropped 4 bases and J dropped 0 bases, with 9 bases sitting between them. CDR3 length: 14 residues. CDR3 amino acids: CASSPDTSTDTQYF. CDR3 nucleotide sequence: TGCGCCAGCAGCCCTGATACAAGCACAGATACGCAGTATTTT.

A word on this clone: At one end the junction does not follow the germline gene, possibly because of a read error. At the DNA level, this CDR3 is encoded by other sequences in the same sample as well. The chain uses TRBV29-1 and TRBJ2-5; tentative D call: TRBD2 (5 bases). Germline V gives CDR1 SQVTM, CDR2 ANQGSEA. The CDR3 runs to 11 residues. The CDR3 bases are TGCAGCGTTTTGAAGGGAGAGACTCAGTACTTC. Translation: CSVLKGETQYF.

This chain joins TRBV28 and TRBJ1-1; TRBD1 is a possible D gene (6 bases). Germline CDR1 MDHEN, CDR2 SYDVKM. The CDR3 runs to 17 residues. V lost 4 bases and J lost 0, with 18 bases in between. The CDR3 spells CASSWRTALFMNTEAFF. As DNA, the CDR3 is TGTGCCAGCAGTTGGCGGACAGCGTTATTTATGAACACTGAAGCTTTCTTT.

The chain joins TRBV7-9 to TRBJ2-6; D may be TRBD1 (5 bases). Germline assignment: CDR1 SEHNR and CDR2 FQNEAQ (reference sequence). The CDR3 is made up of 18 amino acids. Trimming took 5 bases from V and 2 from J, leaving 19 bases between them. The CDR3 protein is CASSQLRQSRAGANVLTF. The DNA of the CDR3 is TGTGCCAGCAGCCAGCTGAGACAGTCACGAGCTGGGGCCAACGTCCTGACTTTC.

This sequence joins TRBV20-1 and TRBJ2-7; D is perhaps TRBD2 (6 bases). V was clipped by 3 bases and J by 5 bases, with 8 bases between them. Germline lookup yields CDR1 DFQATT and CDR2 SNEGSKA (reference sequence). The CDR3 sequence is 11 residues long. Here the CDR3 reads CSASPGDEQYF. CDR3 bases: TGCAGTGCTAGCCCGGGGGACGAGCAGTACTTC.

The gene calls are TRBV28 and TRBJ2-2; 9 nucleotides align to TRBD2. Losses at the gene ends were 3 bases for V and 0 bases for J; bases not matched to a gene: 5. CDR1 MDHEN and CDR2 SYDVKM come from the germline V gene. The CDR3 sequence is 17 residues long. The DNA of the CDR3 is TGTGCCAGCAGTTTCAGGGCGGGAGGGCCGAACACCGGGGAGCTGTTTTTT. Translation gives CASSFRAGGPNTGELFF.

The V and J genes are TRBV28 and TRBJ2-7; TRBD1 or TRBD2 may be the D gene (6 bases each). The CDR3 consists of 13 residues. Between the trimmed V and J ends, which lost 8 bases and 3 bases, there was a span of 14 bases. CDR1 is MDHEN, CDR2 SYDVKM, per germline. The CDR3 DNA reads TGTGCCAGCGGGGGGCAGACAAACTACGAGCAGTACTTC. It yields the protein CASGGQTNYEQYF. Based on the CDR3 plus reference TRBV28 and TRBJ2-7, the full variable domain is DVKVTQSSRYLVKRTGEKVFLECVQDMDHENMFWYRQDPGLGLRLIYFSYDVKMKEKGDIPEGYSVSREKKERFSLILESASTNQTSMYLCASGGQTNYEQYFGPGTRLTVT.

V gene TRBV7-8 combines with J gene TRBJ1-5; possibly TRBD1 for D (5 bases). Trimming removed 5 bases from V and 5 bases from J, with 10 bases in between. CDR1 and CDR2 (germline): SGHVS, FQNEAQ. This CDR3 contains 13 residues. The CDR3 loop is CASSTQGDQPQHF. The DNA of the CDR3 is TGTGCCAGCAGCACTCAGGGAGATCAGCCCCAGCATTTT.

V and J are TRBV6-6 and TRBJ2-7, with a tentative D call TRBD1 (5 bases). Trimming left V 4 bases short and J 7 bases short, with 14 bases between. Germline CDR1 is MNHNY and CDR2 is SVGAGI (reference sequence). This CDR3 spans 13 amino acids. CDR3 residues: CASSLQWKGEQYF. The CDR3 coding sequence is TGTGCCAGCAGTTTACAGTGGAAGGGGGAGCAGTACTTC.

The V gene is TRBV7-2, the J gene TRBJ1-1; 7 bases are a match to TRBD1. This CDR3 spans 14 amino acids. V trimming: 5 bases; J trimming: 3 bases; junction bases outside the gene matches: 6. Per the germline V gene, CDR1 is SGHTA and CDR2 is FQGNSA. The CDR3 sequence: CASSTRQGYTEAFF. DNA of the CDR3: TGTGCCAGCAGCACCCGACAGGGATACACTGAAGCTTTCTTT. Supplemented by reference TRBV7-2 and TRBJ1-1, the full variable domain reads GAGVSQSPSNKVTEKGKDVELRCDPISGHTALYWYRQSLGQGLEFLIYFQGNSAPDKSGLPSDRFSAERTGGSVSTLTIQRTQQEDSAVYLCASSTRQGYTEAFFGQGTRLTVV.

The CDR3 bases are TGTGCCAGCATAGGAGGAAGGGTGCTAGCCACAGATACGCAGTATTTT. Its translation: CASIGGRVLATDTQYF. This chain links TRBV7-8 with TRBJ2-3; the D gene is possibly TRBD2 (5 bases). CDR1 and CDR2 (germline): SGHVS, FQNEAQ. This CDR3 is 16 amino acids long. The V and J ends lost 7 bases and 2 bases respectively, with 19 bases between them.

This rearrangement joins TRBV7-9 to TRBJ2-7; D gene uncertain. The CDR3 contains 16 residues. With 4 bases removed from V and 6 bases from J, the gap between germline ends came to 22 bases. Germline V gene data show CDR1 as SEHNR and CDR2 as FQNEAQ (reference sequence). CDR3 coding DNA: TGTGCCAGCAGCTCGCCGGCCACCCCTGGTTTCCTCGAGCAGTACTTC. Its protein product is CASSSPATPGFLEQYF.

The chain carries TRBV6-5 and TRBJ2-1; 8 bases match TRBD1. The V gene's germline CDR1 is MNHEY and CDR2 SVGAGI. After removal of 4 bases from V and 2 bases from J, the junction contained 7 bases not matched to a gene. The CDR3 is made up of 16 amino acids. CDR3: CASSFGQGAPYNEQFF. The CDR3, as DNA: TGTGCCAGCAGTTTCGGACAGGGTGCACCCTACAATGAGCAGTTCTTC.

The chain has TRBV13 and TRBJ2-7, with 7 bases lining up with TRBD2. Trimming cost V 2 bases and J 5 bases; bases outside gene matches: 6. Per the germline V gene, CDR1 is PRHDT and CDR2 is FYEKMQ (reference sequence). The CDR3 spans 14 residues. The chain's CDR3 is CASSLNSGGDEQYF. The DNA of the CDR3 is TGTGCCAGCAGCTTAAACTCTGGGGGGGACGAGCAGTACTTC.

The chain recombines TRBV9 with TRBJ2-7; D not resolved. The CDR3 length is 14 residues. With 2 bases removed from V and 0 bases from J, the gap between germline ends came to 9 bases. The germline V gene encodes CDR1 SGDLS and CDR2 YYNGEE. Here the CDR3 DNA reads TGTGCCAGCAGCGTCGGCGGTTCCTCCTACGAGCAGTACTTC. As protein: CASSVGGSSYEQYF.

The V and J genes are TRBV5-1 and TRBJ2-1; TRBD2 might be the D (6 bases). Germline CDR1 SGHRS, CDR2 YFSETQ. V was cut by 0 bases and J by 0 bases, with 13 bases left in between. This CDR3 is 17 amino acids long. This chain's CDR3 is CASSLAVRGISYNEQFF. As DNA, the CDR3 is TGCGCCAGCAGCTTGGCCGTGCGGGGTATCTCCTACAATGAGCAGTTCTTC.

Only one count was recorded for this clone. The V gene is TRBV28, the J gene TRBJ1-1; possible D gene TRBD1, 5 bases. CDR1 and CDR2 (germline): MDHEN, SYDVKM. The CDR3 is made up of 16 amino acids. V was clipped by 2 bases and J by 4 bases, with 17 bases between them. DNA of the CDR3: TGTGCCAGCAGTTTACCCTCCTCCGGGGGGGTCACTGAAGCTTTCTTT. It is translated as CASSLPSSGGVTEAFF.

V usage is TRBV27 and J usage is TRBJ2-1; a possible D gene is TRBD2 (5 bases). The CDR3 consists of 13 residues. Germline CDR1 MNHEY, CDR2 SMNVEV (reference sequence). V was trimmed by 3 bases and J by 4 bases, leaving 7 bases between them. CDR3 in amino acids: CASSLGEYNEQFF. The CDR3, as DNA: TGTGCCAGCAGTTTGGGAGAATACAATGAGCAGTTCTTC.